Given below is one TCR beta chain in context. Its antigen is currently unknown. Compared with germline, one end of the junction differs, possibly owing to a read error. The sample belongs to a study of regulatory T cells in long-lasting Graves disease. Whole-study context: Antithyroid drug intake by newly diagnosed Graves' patients had lasted under 3 months.

Arm-PCR with iRepertoire HTBI primers amplified the CDR3 regions for these TCR beta libraries. From the multiplex PCR reads, TCRdb called clonotypes with MiXCR, one entry per CDR3 protein. The data hold about 460,000 distinct CDR3 sequences, with less than 15% observed a single time. Time point of the sample: newly diagnosed GD, antithyroid drugs for less than 3 months. Extracted PBMC RNA gave rise to the TCR library. Germline-derived CDR1 and CDR2 are MNHEY and SMNVEV (reference sequence). The CDR3 is 16 amino acids. Study-wide points: There were preferences for TRBV28, TRBJ1-2 and TRBJ2-5 in persistent disease.

The same specimen was also included in a second study, on T cells in Graves' hyperthyroidism and ophthalmopathy. That work adds: With a median lead of around 6.7 months before onset, the model predicted ophthalmopathy.

Sequences were derived from peripheral blood mononuclear cells (PBMCs), sampled at new diagnosis, from a patient treated with antithyroid drugs. The V call is TRBV27, the J call TRBJ2-3, with 14 bases that match TRBD2. The sequence was collected from a woman between 50 and 59 years old with Graves disease. CDR3 residues: CASSPGLAGDTDSQYF. The CDR3, as DNA: TGTGCCAGCAGTCCGGGACTAGCGGGAGACACAGATTCGCAGTATTTT.